The rows below give T cell receptor beta chains drawn from one sample of a study of Graves' ophthalmopathy and Graves' hyperthyroidism. One entry per CDR3 protein results from TCRdb running MiXCR on the multiplex PCR reads. Of about 400,000 distinct CDR3 sequences listed, more than 20% were seen once; the top ten hold approximately 3.2%. What was sequenced was peripheral blood. The receptors derive from a young woman with stable Graves' hyperthyroidism. The CDR3 runs from the conserved cysteine through the conserved F or W. The D gene is left open where the match is weak. Clone size is shown for a subset of rows, as once, few, many or a class of expanded clone.

j_call clone_size v_call d_call cdr3_length cdr3_aa cdr3_nt
TRBJ1-2 once TRBV12-3/TRBV12-4 . 17 CASSVWGSRSITGGYTF TGTGCCAGCAGTGTTTGGGGGTCTAGGAGTATAACGGGAGGCTACACCTTC
TRBJ2-5 few TRBV6-1 TRBD2 19 CASRDPFGLAERGRETQYF TGTGCCAGCAGGGATCCTTTCGGACTAGCGGAGAGGGGTAGAGAGACCCAGTACTTC
TRBJ2-5 many TRBV6-2/TRBV6-3 . 16 CASSYSLGGRRETQYF TGTGCCAGCAGTTACTCCCTTGGAGGGAGGAGAGAGACCCAGTACTTC
TRBJ1-2 many TRBV20-1 . 14 CSARVRQAPSGYTF TGCAGTGCTAGAGTCCGACAGGCACCCAGTGGCTACACCTTC
TRBJ2-5 many TRBV20-1 TRBD1 14 CSARTGVYQETQYF TGCAGTGCTAGAACAGGGGTGTACCAAGAGACCCAGTACTTC
TRBJ1-5 once TRBV27 . 14 CGSSFSMGTQPQHF TGTGGCAGCAGTTTTTCGATGGGGACTCAGCCCCAGCATTTT
TRBJ2-4 many TRBV12-3/TRBV12-4 . 14 CASSLGAIYPIQYF TGTGCCAGCAGTTTAGGAGCGATATATCCCATTCAGTACTTC
TRBJ2-2 few TRBV7-3 . 15 CASSSDGGATGELFF TGTGCCAGCAGCTCCGATGGGGGGGCCACCGGGGAGCTGTTTTTT
TRBJ2-2 few TRBV7-3 TRBD2 17 CASSPTGTSGRIGELFF TGTGCCAGCAGCCCGACCGGGACTAGCGGGAGGATCGGGGAGCTGTTTTTT
TRBJ2-5 many TRBV4-2 TRBD2 16 CASSQVKAGGGETQYF TGTGCCAGCAGCCAAGTGAAGGCGGGAGGTGGAGAGACCCAGTACTTC
TRBJ1-5 many TRBV28 . 15 CASSLLVQGNQPQHF TGTGCCAGCAGTTTACTTGTACAGGGTAATCAGCCCCAGCATTTT
TRBJ1-2 many TRBV28 TRBD1 16 CASSSTSWDRGYGYTF TGTGCCAGCAGTTCCACTTCCTGGGACAGGGGATATGGCTACACCTTC
TRBJ2-7 many TRBV11-2 . 14 CASSWEGGWREQYF TGTGCCAGCAGCTGGGAAGGGGGGTGGCGGGAGCAGTACTTC
TRBJ1-5 . TRBV19 TRBD1 15 CASRRGTGNNQPQHF TGTGCCAGCCGTAGGGGGACAGGGAACAATCAGCCCCAGCATTTT
TRBJ1-2 . TRBV27 . 15 CAGSSLSRGDYGYTF TGTGCCGGCAGTTCCCTATCCAGGGGAGACTATGGCTACACCTTC
TRBJ2-2 many TRBV10-3 . 13 CAITGGNTGELFF TGTGCCATCACTGGCGGGAACACCGGGGAGCTGTTTTTT
TRBJ2-7 few TRBV28 TRBD1 14 CASSSGTGGVEQYF TGTGCCAGCAGTTCCGGGACAGGAGGGGTCGAGCAGTACTTC
TRBJ2-7 many TRBV24-1 . 13 CATSDDGSYEQYF TGTGCCACCAGTGATGACGGATCCTACGAGCAGTACTTC
TRBJ1-3 few TRBV5-4 TRBD1 17 CASSSGQGLLSGNTIYF TGTGCCAGCAGCTCGGGACAGGGTCTCCTCTCTGGAAACACCATATATTTT
TRBJ2-7 . TRBV30 . 12 CAWSSGGYEQYF TGTGCCTGGAGCTCCGGAGGCTACGAGCAGTACTTC
TRBJ1-3 . TRBV7-3 . 13 CASSSLVGNTIYF TGTGCCAGCAGCTCTTTGGTGGGAAACACCATATATTTT
TRBJ2-5 many TRBV4-1 . 12 CASSQLQETQYF TGCGCCAGCAGCCAGCTTCAGGAGACCCAGTACTTC
TRBJ1-1 . TRBV7-8 . 15 CASSLAGAGATEAFF TGTGCCAGCAGCTTAGCGGGGGCAGGGGCCACTGAAGCTTTCTTT
TRBJ1-1 . TRBV20-1 TRBD1 13 CSPTRQGRAEAFF TGCAGTCCCACCAGACAGGGCAGGGCTGAAGCTTTCTTT
TRBJ1-2 few TRBV4-1 . 14 CASSKPTEYLGYTF TGCGCCAGCAGCAAACCGACCGAGTATTTGGGCTACACCTTC
TRBJ1-5 . TRBV6-2/TRBV6-3 . 16 CASSPQVQGRNQPQHF TGTGCCAGCAGTCCACAGGTACAGGGCCGAAATCAGCCCCAGCATTTT
TRBJ1-2 many TRBV9 . 14 CASSPGLQNYGYTF TGTGCCAGCAGCCCGGGACTTCAAAACTATGGCTACACCTTC
TRBJ2-7 . TRBV28 TRBD2 15 CASSSQGLAFHEQYF TGTGCCAGCTCCTCCCAGGGACTAGCGTTTCACGAGCAGTACTTC